This is a list of T cell receptor beta chains from one sample in a study of control samples from healthy donors and cancer patients. TCRdb's copy holds only in-frame clones and misses some; the assay was immunoSEQ multiplex PCR. This table has around 100,000 clones, 75% to 90% appearing once. Sequenced input: PBMCs. The receptors derive from a man between 60 and 75 years old with lung cancer. The CDR3 runs from the conserved cysteine through the conserved F or W. The order of the fields is clone size, J gene, CDR3 length, D gene, V gene, CDR3 DNA, CDR3 protein. D genes are given only for firm matches. The size field is filled for only some rows; it gives once, few, many or a size class.

NA	TRBJ2-3	14	NA	TRBV9	TGTGCCAGCAGCGAAAGAGAGGGCACAGATACGCAGTATTTT	CASSEREGTDTQYF
NA	TRBJ1-5	16	NA	TRBV18	TGTGCCAGCTCACCACCGACAGGAATTCCGAATCAGCCCCAGCATTTT	CASSPPTGIPNQPQHF
once	TRBJ2-2	18	NA	TRBV5-1	TGCGCCAGCAGCGCAGACCTCGGGACTCCTACGAACACCGGGGAGCTGTTTTTT	CASSADLGTPTNTGELFF
NA	TRBJ2-5	13	TRBD2	TRBV7-9	TGTGCCAGCAGCTTAGCAGGGGAGGGGACCCAGTACTTC	CASSLAGEGTQYF
NA	TRBJ2-5	11	NA	TRBV7-2	TGTGCCAGCAGCTTAGACCAGACCCAGTACTTC	CASSLDQTQYF
NA	TRBJ1-5	14	NA	TRBV9	TGTGCCCGCAGCGGGGAGGGGGGGAATCAGCCCCAGCATTTT	CARSGEGGNQPQHF
NA	TRBJ1-6	17	TRBD1	TRBV5-4	TGTGCCAGCAGCTTGGGGGCGGCGGGACAGGGAGGCTCACCCCTCCACTTT	CASSLGAAGQGGSPLHF
NA	TRBJ1-1	15	NA	TRBV14	TGTGCCAGCATTCTTTCCGGGGGTCAGAACACTGAAGCTTTCTTT	CASILSGGQNTEAFF
once	TRBJ1-1	15	NA	TRBV27	TGTGCCAGCATCGCATCAGCCCAGACGAACACTGAAGCTTTCTTT	CASIASAQTNTEAFF
NA	TRBJ1-1	13	NA	TRBV21-1	TGTGCCACCCGTGGTTCGCAAGGGCTTGAAGCTTTCTTT	CATRGSQGLEAFF
NA	TRBJ2-1	15	NA	TRBV27	TGTGCCAGCAGTTTAAGGGGTATAGTATACAATGAGCAGTTCTTC	CASSLRGIVYNEQFF
NA	TRBJ2-3	13	NA	TRBV18	TGTGCCAGCTCACCACGCGTAGCCGATACGCAGTATTTT	CASSPRVADTQYF
NA	TRBJ2-3	14	NA	TRBV29-1	TGCAGCGTTGAAAATTTCACAGGCGCAGATACGCAGTATTTT	CSVENFTGADTQYF
NA	TRBJ1-1	17	TRBD1	TRBV15	TGTGCCACCAGCAGAGACTCCCCGGGACAGGGAAACACTGAAGCTTTCTTT	CATSRDSPGQGNTEAFF
once	TRBJ2-7	14	NA	TRBV5-6	TGTGCCAGCAGTTTTAGAGGGGGCTCCTACGAGCAGTACTTC	CASSFRGGSYEQYF
NA	TRBJ1-6	14	NA	TRBV9	TGTGCCAGCAGTCCCACGACAGGTAGTTCACCCCTCCACTTT	CASSPTTGSSPLHF
NA	TRBJ1-2	12	NA	TRBV29-1	TGCAGCGTTGATTCTGCCGAACGCCGCTACACCTTC	CSVDSAERRYTF